Each of the 20 T cell receptor beta chains below was sequenced from the same sample in a study of T cell responses to AZD1222 COVID-19 vaccine. Produced via immunoSEQ multiplex PCR; TCRdb's table is partial and in-frame only. The sample gives around 110,000 clones, about 80% of which show up once; under 10% is in the top ten. The input for sequencing was peripheral blood, taken on day 0 of AZD1222 vaccination. These receptors originate from an adult in good health.

The chain links TRBV18 to TRBJ2-4; 8 nucleotides match TRBD1. Germline trimming cut 6 bases from V and 5 bases from J; bases unmatched to any gene: 6. CDR1 is KGHSH, CDR2 LQKENI, per germline. CDR3 length: 14 residues. CDR3 loop: CASSSQGAENIQYF. The CDR3 DNA reads TGTGCCAGCTCCTCGCAGGGGGCCGAAAACATTCAGTACTTC.

The chain carries TRBV19 and TRBJ2-3, with TRBD2 matching over 10 bases. This CDR3 is built from 16 residues. V lost 4 bases, J lost 4 bases, and 8 bases stayed unmatched. Germline V gene sequence: CDR1 LNHDA, CDR2 SQIVND (reference sequence). CDR3: CASSRPSGSGSDTQYF. As DNA, the CDR3 is TGTGCCAGTAGTAGACCTAGCGGGAGCGGATCAGATACGCAGTATTTT.

This chain joins TRBV5-1 and TRBJ2-1; 10 bases are shared with TRBD1. J was trimmed by 8 bases and V by 5 bases; bases with no gene match: 10. Germline assignment: CDR1 SGHRS and CDR2 YFSETQ. The length of the CDR3 is 15 residues. CDR3 sequence reads: CASSFQGQGMHEQFF. DNA for the CDR3: TGCGCCAGCAGTTTCCAGGGACAGGGGATGCATGAGCAGTTCTTC.

The rearrangement links TRBV28 to TRBJ2-7, with TRBD2 as a possible D gene (7 bases). Trimming left V 6 bases short and J 7 bases short, with 16 bases between. Germline V gives CDR1 MDHEN, CDR2 SYDVKM. The CDR3 covers 13 residues. The chain's CDR3 is CASRPAGAGEQYF. CDR3 coding DNA: TGTGCCAGCAGGCCGGCGGGGGCGGGGGAGCAGTACTTC.

This clone was detected a few times. The chain uses TRBV6-5 and TRBJ2-1; D remains unclear. V was shortened by 4 bases and J by 0 bases, with 13 bases between the two germline ends. This CDR3 region has 16 residues. CDR1 MNHEY and CDR2 SVGAGI come from the germline V gene. The CDR3 loop reads CASSWESRNSYNEQFF. The CDR3 DNA is TGTGCCAGCAGTTGGGAATCTCGAAACTCCTACAATGAGCAGTTCTTC.

This clone was counted once. The chain couples TRBV6-5 to TRBJ1-2, with 8 bases that match TRBD1. Germline loops: CDR1 MNHEY, CDR2 SVGAGI. The CDR3 is 12 amino acids. The junction had 6 bases not matched to a gene; V was cut back by 7 bases and J by 8 bases. As DNA, the CDR3 is TGTGCCAGCACCGTACAGGGGGACGGCTACACCTTC. This codes for CASTVQGDGYTF.

The V and J genes are TRBV6-5 and TRBJ2-1, with TRBD2 identical over 11 bases. The CDR3 is 15 residues long. Germline CDR1 and CDR2: MNHEY and SVGAGI. Unmatched junction bases numbered 2, after V lost 0 bases and J lost 7 bases. CDR3 coding DNA: TGTGCCAGCAGTTACTCTAGCGGGGGGGTGAATGAGCAGTTCTTC. Its translation: CASSYSSGGVNEQFF.

The chain has TRBV6-2 or TRBV6-3 and TRBJ1-4, with D possibly TRBD1 on 6 matching bases. In germline, CDR1 is MNHEY, CDR2 SVGEGT. Trimming stripped 6 bases from V and 6 bases from J, with 17 bases between. This CDR3 region has 15 residues. The CDR3 DNA reads as TGTGCCAGCAGCGACCGCAGGGGAGAATATGAAAAACTGTTTTTT. Encoded protein: CASSDRRGEYEKLFF.

Written as DNA, the CDR3 is TGTGCCAGCAGCCAAGATTACGGACTACGGTACGAGCAGTACTTC. It specifies CASSQDYGLRYEQYF. The genes are TRBV4-2 and TRBJ2-7, with D perhaps matching TRBD2 (6 bases). There are 15 residues in the CDR3. Germline assignment: CDR1 LGHNA and CDR2 YNFKEQ. Trimming removed 0 bases from V and 4 bases from J, with 13 bases in between.

This clone was observed a handful of times. This chain joins TRBV18 and TRBJ1-1; D is unclear. The CDR3 consists of 12 residues. CDR1 is KGHSH, CDR2 LQKENI, per germline. Trimming took 4 bases from V and 2 from J, leaving 5 bases between them. CDR3 bases: TGTGCCAGCTCACGAATTAACACTGAAGCTTTCTTT. Amino acid sequence: CASSRINTEAFF.

V and J are TRBV9 and TRBJ2-5; TRBD2 aligns across 11 bases. The CDR3 spans 19 residues. Unmatched junction bases numbered 10, after V lost 0 bases and J lost 0 bases. CDR1 is SGDLS, CDR2 YYNGEE, per germline. The CDR3, as DNA: TGTGCCAGCAGCGTAGCGGTTTGGGGGACTAGCGGATACCAAGAGACCCAGTACTTC. Translated: CASSVAVWGTSGYQETQYF.

This rearrangement joins TRBV27 to TRBJ2-1; 15 bases are shared with TRBD2. The germline gives CDR1 MNHEY, CDR2 SMNVEV (reference sequence). This CDR3 spans 17 amino acids. The V segment lost 3 bases and the J segment 10 bases; nucleotides outside the gene matches: 10. The CDR3 loop is CASSFLGLAGGGREQFF. The CDR3, as DNA: TGTGCCAGCAGTTTTCTGGGACTAGCGGGAGGCGGACGGGAGCAGTTCTTC.

This CDR3 reads CASIKQHSNQPQHF. The DNA of the CDR3 is TGTGCCAGTATAAAACAGCATAGCAATCAGCCCCAGCATTTT. The chain carries TRBV19 and TRBJ1-5; no clear D. Per germline, CDR1 LNHDA and CDR2 SQIVND (reference sequence). The CDR3 spans 14 residues. V gave up 7 bases and J gave up 0 bases, with 10 bases separating them.

The chain uses TRBV10-3 and TRBJ1-3; no clear D gene. Trimming shortened V by 6 bases and J by 0 bases, and 0 bases separated the two germline ends. This CDR3 region has 11 residues. Germline V gives CDR1 ENHRY, CDR2 SYGVKD. The CDR3 sequence: CAISSGNTIYF. The CDR3 bases are TGTGCCATCAGCTCTGGAAACACCATATATTTT.

The chain links TRBV28 to TRBJ1-2; D possibly corresponds to TRBD1 (5 bases). V was cut by 4 bases and J by 5 bases, with 11 bases left in between. Germline loops: CDR1 MDHEN, CDR2 SYDVKM. This CDR3 spans 13 amino acids. The DNA for the CDR3 is TGTGCCAGCAGTTCCCTCCAGGGTTATGGCTACACCTTC. Translated, it gives CASSSLQGYGYTF.

The chain combines TRBV7-2 with TRBJ1-6; D remains ambiguous. CDR1 is SGHTA and CDR2 is FQGNSA in the germline V gene. V gave up 2 bases and J gave up 6 bases, with 20 bases separating them. This CDR3 is built from 18 residues. The CDR3 coding sequence is TGTGCCAGCAGCTTACGGCTACCTGTGAAGGGCCGTAATTCACCCCTCCACTTT. Its protein is CASSLRLPVKGRNSPLHF.

V gene TRBV11-1 combines with J gene TRBJ2-1, with 8 bases matching TRBD2. Trimming took 7 bases from V and 4 from J; bases not matched to a gene: 9. This CDR3 has 15 amino acids. CDR1 and CDR2 from the germline V gene are SGHAT and FQDESV (reference sequence). CDR3 amino acids: CASTRLSGGYNEQFF. The CDR3 bases are TGTGCCAGCACACGCCTGAGCGGGGGATACAATGAGCAGTTCTTC.

The rearrangement joins TRBV7-8 to TRBJ1-3; D not resolved. The CDR3 totals 14 residues. V was shortened by 5 bases and J by 2 bases, with 10 bases between the two germline ends. Per the germline V gene, CDR1 is SGHVS and CDR2 is FQNEAQ. The chain's CDR3 is CASSPYSTGNTIYF. CDR3 coding DNA: TGTGCCAGCAGCCCGTATTCCACTGGAAACACCATATATTTT.

This chain uses TRBV19 with TRBJ2-1, with 9 positions matching TRBD2. The CDR3 loop spans 16 amino acids. The ends lost 5 bases at V and 6 bases at J; junction bases unmatched: 11. Germline V gene data show CDR1 as LNHDA and CDR2 as SQIVND (reference sequence). The CDR3 DNA is TGTGCCAGTAGTCCCCCGGGGGCTAGCGGGATCAATGAGCAGTTCTTC. Amino acids: CASSPPGASGINEQFF.

The V gene is TRBV5-4, the J gene TRBJ2-3; D gene ambiguous. CDR1 is SGHNT and CDR2 is YYREEE in the germline V gene (reference sequence). Trimming shortened V by 2 bases and J by 1 base, and 5 bases separated the two germline ends. The CDR3 is 13 amino acids. Here the CDR3 DNA reads TGTGCCAGCAGCTTCGTTCGCACAGATACGCAGTATTTT. Amino acids: CASSFVRTDTQYF.